This T cell receptor beta chain comes out of a study of blood T cell repertoires in COVID-19. Measured with immunoSEQ multiplex PCR; TCRdb has only the in-frame clones, and not every one. The top ten hold approximately 19% of the sample, which has approximately 170,000 clones, around 83% seen once. The germline V gene has CDR1 MNHEY and CDR2 SVGAGI. The CDR3 sequence is 14 residues long. Deletions cut 5 bases from V and 1 base from J, with 8 bases between. The chain has TRBV6-5 and TRBJ2-2; no clear D. The clonotype originates from a woman in her seventies who had recovered from COVID-19. Material: peripheral blood. CDR3 amino acids: CASSPPLNTGELFF. CDR3 bases: TGTGCCAGCAGTCCCCCCCTGAACACCGGGGAGCTGTTTTTT.